The entry below describes one TCR beta chain. Its target is unknown. Healthy Caucasian individuals from Russia aged about 6 to 95 served as donors. In each sample, at least 7 million PBMCs were isolated. The data derive from a study of blood T cells in healthy people across ages. Using a J-beta primer mix together with a sample-barcoded 5' primer, a second PCR was run for about 7 to 12 cycles. TCRdb ran MiXCR on the 5' RACE reads and lists one entry per CDR3 protein. The data show about 1,800,000 distinct CDR3 sequences, 28% seen once. Findings and limits, study-wide: Researchers said unsorted PBMCs prevented a conclusive naive versus antigen-experienced comparison. The study regarded diversity estimates from one million T cells as underestimates.

This CDR3 contains 17 residues. Germline CDR1 reads SGHKS; CDR2 reads YYEKEE (reference sequence). V shed 8 bases and J shed 1 base, with 22 bases lying between them. The source is a woman in her twenties or thirties in good health. This sequence joins TRBV5-5 and TRBJ2-1, with D perhaps TRBD2 (5 bases). Input material: blood. CDR3 sequence: CASDLLLFGGSYNEQFF. In DNA, the CDR3 is TGTGCCAGTGACTTACTATTATTCGGCGGGTCCTACAATGAGCAGTTCTTC.